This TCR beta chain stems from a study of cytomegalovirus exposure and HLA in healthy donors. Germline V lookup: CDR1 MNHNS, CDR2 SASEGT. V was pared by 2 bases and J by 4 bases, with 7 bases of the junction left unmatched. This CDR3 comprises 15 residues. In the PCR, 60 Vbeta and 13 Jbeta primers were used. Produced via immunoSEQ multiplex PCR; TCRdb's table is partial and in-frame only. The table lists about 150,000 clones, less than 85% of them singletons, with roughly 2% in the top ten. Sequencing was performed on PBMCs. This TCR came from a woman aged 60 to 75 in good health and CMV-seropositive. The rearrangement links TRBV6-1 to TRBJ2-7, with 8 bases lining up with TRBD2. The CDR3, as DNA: TGTGCCAGCAGTGAACGGAGCGGGAGATTATACGAGCAGTACTTC. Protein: CASSERSGRLYEQYF.